The 13 T cell receptor beta chains presented below share a single source sample, sequenced in a study of blood T cell repertoires in COVID-19. Sequencing was performed with immunoSEQ multiplex PCR; in TCRdb, only in-frame clones are kept and a portion is missing. The data contain fewer than 350,000 clones, 87% of them singletons. What was sequenced was PBMCs or T cells enriched from blood (not recorded which). These TCRs come from a woman between 35 and 50 years old who had recovered from COVID-19.

V and J are TRBV5-4 and TRBJ1-6, with a tentative D call TRBD1 (5 bases). CDR3 size: 15 residues. In germline, CDR1 is SGHNT, CDR2 YYREEE (reference sequence). V dropped 0 bases and J dropped 8 bases, with 12 bases sitting between them. CDR3 coding DNA: TGTGCCAGCAGCTTGGGCCAGGGTTTTTATTCACCCCTCCACTTT. Amino acid sequence: CASSLGQGFYSPLHF.

J is TRBJ1-4 and V is TRBV6-5, with D unresolved. From germline, CDR1 is MNHEY and CDR2 SVGAGI. The V and J ends lost 8 bases and 0 bases respectively, with 10 bases between them. There are 14 residues in the CDR3. CDR3 protein: CASGDGATNEKLFF. CDR3 nucleotide sequence: TGTGCCAGCGGCGACGGGGCAACTAATGAAAAACTGTTTTTT.

This sequence joins TRBV28 and TRBJ1-1; a possible D gene is TRBD1 (6 bases). Germline assignment: CDR1 MDHEN and CDR2 SYDVKM. This CDR3 is built from 14 residues. The V end lost 5 bases, the J end lost 1 base, and 11 bases lay between the germline ends. The CDR3 loop reads CASSPTTGNTEAFF. The CDR3 DNA follows: TGTGCCAGCAGTCCTACGACAGGGAACACTGAAGCTTTCTTT. Full variable domain (outside the CDR3, taken from reference TRBV28 and TRBJ1-1): DVKVTQSSRYLVKRTGEKVFLECVQDMDHENMFWYRQDPGLGLRLIYFSYDVKMKEKGDIPEGYSVSREKKERFSLILESASTNQTSMYLCASSPTTGNTEAFFGQGTRLTVV.

The chain carries TRBV7-2 and TRBJ1-4; 12 positions agree with TRBD1. The CDR3 has 15 amino acids. Germline V CDR1 and CDR2: SGHTA, FQGNSA. V trimming: 5 bases; J trimming: 7 bases; junction bases outside the gene matches: 5. CDR3 coding DNA: TGTGCCAGCAGCGCCGGGACAGGGGGCTTTGAAAAACTGTTTTTT. This gives the protein CASSAGTGGFEKLFF.

The chain recombines TRBV7-3 with TRBJ2-1; 8 bases are a match to TRBD2. Germline CDR1 and CDR2: SGHTA and FQGTGA. The CDR3 is made up of 13 amino acids. V shed 5 bases, J shed 9 bases, and the junction held 6 bases outside the gene matches. The CDR3 sequence: CASSPGAGVEQFF. For the CDR3, the DNA is TGTGCCAGCAGCCCTGGAGCGGGAGTTGAGCAGTTCTTC.

V gene TRBV19 combines with J gene TRBJ1-2, with 8 bases that match TRBD1. After removal of 3 bases from V and 4 bases from J, the junction contained 10 bases not matched to a gene. The V gene's germline CDR1 is LNHDA and CDR2 SQIVND (reference sequence). This CDR3 region has 16 residues. This chain's CDR3 is CASSIKGPTGVYGYTF. DNA of the CDR3: TGTGCCAGTAGTATCAAGGGCCCGACAGGGGTCTATGGCTACACCTTC.

For the CDR3, the DNA is TGTGCCAGCAGCGGTCGTACTAGCGGGACCTACGAGCAGTACTTC. Its protein is CASSGRTSGTYEQYF. The V gene is TRBV7-2, the J gene TRBJ2-7; TRBD2 aligns across 10 bases. Germline loops: CDR1 SGHTA, CDR2 FQGNSA. The CDR3 totals 15 residues. V was pared by 5 bases and J by 2 bases, with 6 bases of the junction left unmatched.

The chain has TRBV4-3 and TRBJ2-1; 8 nucleotides line up with TRBD2. The germline gives CDR1 LGHNA, CDR2 YSLEER. This CDR3 has 16 amino acids. After removal of 4 bases from V and 10 bases from J, the junction contained 15 bases not matched to a gene. CDR3 in amino acids: CASSRMTGLAAWEQFF. DNA for the CDR3: TGCGCCAGCAGCCGGATGACAGGACTAGCTGCTTGGGAGCAGTTCTTC.

The rearrangement joins TRBV6-5 to TRBJ2-2; 11 bases map to TRBD2. With 8 bases clipped from V and 9 bases from J, the junction kept 8 bases outside the gene matches. This CDR3 is 14 amino acids long. CDR1 is MNHEY and CDR2 is SVGAGI in the germline V gene. The CDR3 region is CASDKRLAGRELFF. CDR3 DNA sequence: TGTGCCAGCGATAAACGACTAGCGGGGAGGGAGCTGTTTTTT.

CDR3 sequence reads: CASSSGTGGYQPQHF. Here the CDR3 DNA reads TGTGCCAGCAGTTCCGGGACAGGGGGCTATCAGCCCCAGCATTTT. This sequence joins TRBV6-5 and TRBJ1-5, with TRBD1 matching over 12 bases. Trimming removed 4 bases from V and 5 bases from J; junction bases left unmatched: 3. CDR1 and CDR2 from the germline V gene are MNHEY and SVGAGI. CDR3 length equals 15 residues.

V is TRBV2 and J is TRBJ1-4; unclear D gene. Trimming cost V 5 bases and J 3 bases, with 10 bases left between them. Germline loops: CDR1 SNHLY, CDR2 FYNNEI. The CDR3 has 14 amino acids. CDR3 bases: TGTGCCAGCAGTCAACGAGGATCTAATGAAAAACTGTTTTTT. This gives the protein CASSQRGSNEKLFF.

The chain carries TRBV7-9 and TRBJ2-3; 13 nucleotides match TRBD2. The CDR3 is made up of 16 amino acids. CDR1 and CDR2 from the germline V gene are SEHNR and FQNEAQ (reference sequence). Trimming took 5 bases from V and 1 from J; bases not matched to a gene: 3. DNA of the CDR3: TGTGCCAGCAGCAGAGGACTAGCGGGAGGCACAGATACGCAGTATTTT. Translated: CASSRGLAGGTDTQYF.

The chain has TRBV6-2 or TRBV6-3 and TRBJ2-7; tentatively, D is TRBD2 (6 bases). The CDR3 length is 15 residues. V lost 1 base and J 1 base, leaving 11 bases between the germline ends. The germline gives CDR1 MNHEY, CDR2 SVGEGT. This chain's CDR3 is CASSYLASVSYEQYF. The DNA for the CDR3 is TGTGCCAGCAGTTACTTGGCTAGCGTTTCCTACGAGCAGTACTTC.